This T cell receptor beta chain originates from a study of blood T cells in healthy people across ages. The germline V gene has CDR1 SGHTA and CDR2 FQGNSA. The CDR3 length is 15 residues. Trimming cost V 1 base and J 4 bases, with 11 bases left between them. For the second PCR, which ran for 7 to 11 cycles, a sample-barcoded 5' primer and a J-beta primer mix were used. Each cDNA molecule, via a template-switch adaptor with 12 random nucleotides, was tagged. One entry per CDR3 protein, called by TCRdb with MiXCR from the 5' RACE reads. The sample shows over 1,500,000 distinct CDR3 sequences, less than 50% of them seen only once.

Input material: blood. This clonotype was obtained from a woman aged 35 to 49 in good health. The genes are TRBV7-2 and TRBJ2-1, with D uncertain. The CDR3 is CASSLDSSVYNEQFF. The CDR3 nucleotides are TGTGCCAGCAGCTTAGACTCTAGTGTTTACAATGAGCAGTTCTTC.